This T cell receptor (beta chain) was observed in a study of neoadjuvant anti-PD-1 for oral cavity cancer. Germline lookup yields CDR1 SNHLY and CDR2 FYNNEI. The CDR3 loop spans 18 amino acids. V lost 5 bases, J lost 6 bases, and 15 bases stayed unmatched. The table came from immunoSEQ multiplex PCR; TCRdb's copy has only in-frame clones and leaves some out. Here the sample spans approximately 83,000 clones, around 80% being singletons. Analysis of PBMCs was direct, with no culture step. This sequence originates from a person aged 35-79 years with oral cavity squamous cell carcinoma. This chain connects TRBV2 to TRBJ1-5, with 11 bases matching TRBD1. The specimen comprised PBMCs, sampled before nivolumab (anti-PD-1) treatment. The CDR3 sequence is CASSSGTGGLRMVQPQHF. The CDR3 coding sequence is TGTGCCAGCAGTTCCGGGACAGGGGGTCTGAGGATGGTTCAGCCCCAGCATTTT.